This TCR beta chain was captured in a study of cytomegalovirus exposure and HLA in healthy donors. Across the whole study: The 90 to 150 validation repertoires, a later analysis reported, used the same platform as the roughly 660 repertoires from the first cohort. Broader study findings: It was reportedly the case that the classifier diagnosed cytomegalovirus status with high specificity and sensitivity. Generally TCR sequences proved uncommon, though certain public TCRs appeared in numerous donors. Confirmation was obtained in vitro that three CMV-associated chains are specific for CMV antigens.

CDR1 is MNHNS and CDR2 is SASEGT in the germline V gene. The trim removed 1 base at V and 15 bases at J, leaving 6 bases unmatched. CDR3 length equals 12 residues. Remarks on this clone: The antigen is not known.

Sequenced by immunoSEQ multiplex PCR; TCRdb stores in-frame clones only, minus some. The sample lists some 75,000 clones, roughly 96% occurring once. The sequenced sample consisted of PBMCs. This TCR was recovered from a young woman in good health and CMV-seronegative. This rearrangement joins TRBV6-1 to TRBJ1-5; TRBD1 matches at 7 bases. The CDR3 bases are TGTGCCAGCAGTGAAGGACAGGGTTTGAGGCATTTT. It specifies CASSEGQGLRHF.